Shown below are 25 T cell receptor beta chains from a single sample sequenced in a study of blood T cell repertoires in COVID-19. Generated by immunoSEQ multiplex PCR, the TCRdb table keeps only in-frame clones and is missing some. The sample has roughly 100,000 clones, about 80% seen once. Sample: peripheral blood. The receptor source for this set is a human donor in a cohort sampled during active COVID-19.

This chain joins TRBV5-1 and TRBJ1-1, with 9 nucleotides matching TRBD1. The CDR3 runs to 17 residues. J was trimmed by 0 bases and V by 0 bases; bases with no gene match: 6. CDR1 SGHRS and CDR2 YFSETQ come from the germline V gene. CDR3 sequence (DNA): TGCGCCAGCAGCTTGGGGACAGGGGTCGTCATGAACACTGAAGCTTTCTTT. Translating it yields CASSLGTGVVMNTEAFF.

The V gene is TRBV4-1, the J gene TRBJ1-2; D unclear. The V and J ends lost 7 bases and 8 bases respectively, with 14 bases between them. Germline CDR1 and CDR2: MGHRA and YSYEKL. This CDR3 spans 12 amino acids. The DNA for the CDR3 is TGCGCCAGCAATGGCCAAACGCGGGGCTACACCTTC. It yields the protein CASNGQTRGYTF.

The chain uses TRBV12-3 or TRBV12-4 and TRBJ1-2; D is unresolved. The CDR3 totals 13 residues. Trimming removed 5 bases from V and 4 bases from J, with 11 bases in between. The CDR3 DNA follows: TGTGCCAGCAGTGTAGGGAGTTCCTATGGCTACACCTTC. Translation: CASSVGSSYGYTF.

The chain couples TRBV10-3 to TRBJ1-3; D call uncertain. V lost 7 bases and J lost 0, with 7 bases in between. Germline V CDR1 and CDR2: ENHRY, SYGVKD. The CDR3 is 13 amino acids. The CDR3 protein is CAIKLSSGNTIYF. As DNA, the CDR3 is TGTGCCATCAAGTTGAGCTCTGGAAACACCATATATTTT.

The V call is TRBV5-1, the J call TRBJ2-7, with a possible D match to TRBD1 (5 bases). V was shortened by 4 bases and J by 2 bases, with 16 bases between the two germline ends. CDR1 is SGHRS and CDR2 is YFSETQ in the germline V gene. The CDR3 has 15 amino acids. CDR3: CASSPALQAPYEQYF. The CDR3 DNA sequence: TGCGCCAGCAGCCCAGCGTTACAGGCCCCCTACGAGCAGTACTTC. Looking up the rest from reference TRBV5-1 and TRBJ2-7 gives the full variable domain: KAGVTQTPRYLIKTRGQQVTLSCSPISGHRSVSWYQQTPGQGLQFLFEYFSETQRNKGNFPGRFSGRQFSNSRSEMNVSTLELGDSALYLCASSPALQAPYEQYFGPGTRLTVT.

V and J are TRBV6-6 and TRBJ2-6, with a tentative D call TRBD2 (5 bases). The CDR3 length is 15 residues. V lost 2 bases and J lost 2, with 7 bases in between. Germline V gene sequence: CDR1 MNHNY, CDR2 SVGAGI (reference sequence). CDR3 in amino acids: CASSYRGTGANVLTF. The CDR3 DNA is TGTGCCAGCAGTTACCGGGGTACTGGGGCCAACGTCCTGACTTTC.

The chain is built from TRBV10-1 and TRBJ1-2; maybe TRBD1 (6 bases). The V and J ends lost 6 bases and 1 base respectively, with 9 bases between them. Looked up from germline, CDR1 is WNHNN and CDR2 is SYGVQD (reference sequence). The length of the CDR3 is 13 residues. CDR3 coding DNA: TGCGCCAGCAGCCGGACAGTTAACTATGGCTACACCTTC. As protein: CASSRTVNYGYTF.

The V and J genes are TRBV2 and TRBJ1-1; 7 nucleotides line up with TRBD1. The CDR3 extends over 14 amino acids. Trimming took 8 bases from V and 1 from J; bases not matched to a gene: 7. Germline lookup yields CDR1 SNHLY and CDR2 FYNNEI. In nucleotides, the CDR3 is TGTGCCAGCGGAGGGACAGCTCGGAACACTGAAGCTTTCTTT. Its translation: CASGGTARNTEAFF.

This chain links TRBV7-2 with TRBJ2-1; 9 bases fit TRBD2. The CDR3 spans 15 residues. Germline-derived CDR1 and CDR2 are SGHTA and FQGNSA. Unmatched junction bases numbered 6, after V lost 4 bases and J lost 5 bases. CDR3 region: CASSSLAGVNNEQFF. The CDR3, as DNA: TGTGCCAGCAGCTCACTAGCGGGCGTTAACAATGAGCAGTTCTTC.

This chain joins TRBV27 and TRBJ1-2; D call uncertain. The CDR3 consists of 14 residues. Per germline, CDR1 MNHEY and CDR2 SMNVEV (reference sequence). Trimming cost V 2 bases and J 4 bases, with 11 bases left between them. The CDR3 is CASSLVAGTYGYTF. The CDR3 DNA follows: TGTGCCAGCAGTTTAGTGGCAGGTACCTATGGCTACACCTTC.

This clone came up once. The chain joins TRBV7-2 to TRBJ2-7; 10 bases fit TRBD2. The CDR3 sequence is 17 residues long. CDR1 and CDR2 (germline): SGHTA, FQGNSA. J was trimmed by 0 bases and V by 5 bases; bases with no gene match: 10. As DNA, the CDR3 is TGTGCCAGCAGCCATAGGGTGAGCGGGGGGGTCTCCTACGAGCAGTACTTC. Amino acids: CASSHRVSGGVSYEQYF. Full variable domain (remainder filled in from reference TRBV7-2 and TRBJ2-7): GAGVSQSPSNKVTEKGKDVELRCDPISGHTALYWYRQSLGQGLEFLIYFQGNSAPDKSGLPSDRFSAERTGGSVSTLTIQRTQQEDSAVYLCASSHRVSGGVSYEQYFGPGTRLTVT.

The chain couples TRBV9 to TRBJ1-6, with a possible D match to TRBD1 (5 bases). This CDR3 region has 15 residues. Germline V CDR1 and CDR2: SGDLS, YYNGEE. Trimming removed 5 bases at V and 9 bases at J, with 18 bases between. In DNA, the CDR3 is TGTGCCAGCAGAAGAGACCTCCAGGGAGGTTCACCCCTCCACTTT. It codes for CASRRDLQGGSPLHF.

The chain employs TRBV7-3 and TRBJ1-1, with 8 bases matching TRBD1. After removal of 5 bases from V and 0 bases from J, the junction contained 11 bases not matched to a gene. This CDR3 has 17 residues. Germline CDR1 is SGHTA and CDR2 is FQGTGA. CDR3 protein: CASSPSGAGGLNTEAFF. CDR3 nucleotide sequence: TGTGCCAGCAGCCCATCTGGGGCAGGGGGCTTGAACACTGAAGCTTTCTTT. The full variable domain, its missing parts supplied by reference TRBV7-3 and TRBJ1-1, is GAGVSQTPSNKVTEKGKYVELRCDPISGHTALYWYRQSLGQGPEFLIYFQGTGAADDSGLPNDRFFAVRPEGSVSTLKIQRTERGDSAVYLCASSPSGAGGLNTEAFFGQGTRLTVV.

This sequence joins TRBV24-1 and TRBJ1-2; possibly TRBD1 for D (5 bases). The CDR3 is made up of 13 amino acids. Germline CDR1 and CDR2: KGHDR and SFDVKD. V gave up 9 bases and J gave up 4 bases, with 14 bases separating them. This CDR3 is CATSSGVGYGYTF. CDR3 sequence (DNA): TGTGCCACCTCGTCGGGGGTCGGCTATGGCTACACCTTC.

This chain links TRBV7-2 with TRBJ1-3; TRBD1 aligns across 8 bases. The trim removed 5 bases at V and 0 bases at J, leaving 6 bases unmatched. Germline V CDR1 and CDR2: SGHTA, FQGNSA. This CDR3 has 16 residues. The CDR3 DNA reads as TGTGCCAGCAGCGCGGACAGGGTGGCCTCTGGAAACACCATATATTTT. It specifies CASSADRVASGNTIYF. The complete variable domain, with remaining parts taken from reference TRBV7-2 and TRBJ1-3, reads GAGVSQSPSNKVTEKGKDVELRCDPISGHTALYWYRQSLGQGLEFLIYFQGNSAPDKSGLPSDRFSAERTGGSVSTLTIQRTQQEDSAVYLCASSADRVASGNTIYFGEGSWLTVV.

This chain links TRBV3-1 (or the pseudogene TRBV3-2) with TRBJ2-1; 7 nucleotides line up with TRBD1. This CDR3 has 15 residues. V lost 1 base and J lost 3; bases outside the gene matches: 3. CDR1 and CDR2 (germline): LGHDT, YNNKEL (reference sequence). CDR3 DNA: TGTGCCAGCAGCCAAGTCAGGGGGAACTACAATGAGCAGTTCTTC. This codes for CASSQVRGNYNEQFF.

J is TRBJ1-1 and V is TRBV5-6; D is perhaps TRBD1 (5 bases). V was cut by 7 bases and J by 0 bases, with 7 bases left in between. The CDR3 extends over 12 amino acids. Germline-derived CDR1 and CDR2 are SGHDT and YYEEEE. For the CDR3, the DNA is TGTGCCAGCGGGGGGATGAACACTGAAGCTTTCTTT. Its translation: CASGGMNTEAFF.

This clone occurred a few times. CDR3 DNA: TGTGCCAGCAGCCCGCGACAGGGGGCGCAAGGAAACACCATATATTTT. Translation gives CASSPRQGAQGNTIYF. This rearrangement joins TRBV5-4 to TRBJ1-3; 10 nucleotides align to TRBD1. This CDR3 spans 16 amino acids. Trimming removed 4 bases from V and 4 bases from J; junction bases left unmatched: 8. The V gene's germline CDR1 is SGHNT and CDR2 YYREEE (reference sequence).

This chain joins TRBV5-6 and TRBJ2-3, with 8 bases aligning to TRBD1. V shed 0 bases, J shed 3 bases, and the junction held 3 bases outside the gene matches. This CDR3 region has 15 residues. Germline V CDR1 and CDR2: SGHDT, YYEEEE. The CDR3 sequence: CASSLVGQGTDTQYF. CDR3 nucleotide sequence: TGTGCCAGCAGCTTGGTTGGACAGGGAACAGATACGCAGTATTTT.

This clone has just a few counts. The chain joins TRBV4-1 to TRBJ2-3, with a weak D call TRBD2 (6 bases). The CDR3 sequence is 16 residues long. Trimming cost V 3 bases and J 6 bases, with 19 bases left between them. CDR1 is MGHRA, CDR2 YSYEKL, per germline. CDR3 loop: CASSHPPRGFSDTQYF. CDR3 bases: TGCGCCAGCAGCCATCCCCCCCGGGGGTTCTCGGATACGCAGTATTTT.

The chain combines TRBV5-6 with TRBJ2-1; a weak D match, TRBD2 (5 bases). Germline-derived CDR1 and CDR2 are SGHDT and YYEEEE. The V end lost 4 bases, the J end lost 0 bases, and 17 bases lay between the germline ends. The CDR3 is 17 residues long. The CDR3 is CASSPRGRQSSYNEQFF. CDR3 DNA sequence: TGTGCCAGCAGCCCCCGAGGGCGCCAAAGCTCCTACAATGAGCAGTTCTTC.

The genes are TRBV10-2 and TRBJ1-2; 12 positions agree with TRBD1. The CDR3 contains 17 residues. Germline CDR1 reads WSHSY; CDR2 reads SAAADI. With 2 bases clipped from V and 2 bases from J, the junction kept 6 bases outside the gene matches. CDR3 bases: TGCGCCAGCAGTGAGGATGGGGACAGGGGGCCAAACTATGGCTACACCTTC. Its protein product is CASSEDGDRGPNYGYTF.

This clone turned up a few times. This chain connects TRBV3-1 (or the pseudogene TRBV3-2) to TRBJ1-2; a possible D gene is TRBD1 (6 bases). This CDR3 comprises 13 residues. Germline-derived CDR1 and CDR2 are LGHDT and YNNKEL (reference sequence). V gave up 3 bases and J gave up 9 bases, with 14 bases separating them. CDR3: CASSHQKGDRYTF. In nucleotides, the CDR3 is TGTGCCAGCAGCCATCAAAAGGGGGATCGCTACACCTTC.

This chain connects TRBV7-9 to TRBJ1-2; 7 positions match TRBD1. The length of the CDR3 is 12 residues. V was clipped by 5 bases and J by 9 bases; unmatched bases: 6. The germline V gene encodes CDR1 SEHNR and CDR2 FQNEAQ (reference sequence). The CDR3 loop is CASSIDRASYTF. The CDR3, as DNA: TGTGCCAGCAGCATCGACAGGGCGAGCTACACCTTC.

V and J are TRBV18 and TRBJ2-1; 15 bases line up with TRBD2. Per germline, CDR1 KGHSH and CDR2 LQKENI. The CDR3 contains 19 residues. V shed 3 bases and J 7 bases; nucleotides not matched to a gene: 13. The CDR3 sequence is CASSPRTSGGAVKSNEQFF. CDR3 nucleotide sequence: TGTGCCAGCTCACCTCGGACTAGCGGGGGGGCGGTTAAATCTAATGAGCAGTTCTTC.